Included here is one T cell receptor beta chain sequence, with context. What it recognizes is unknown. Trimming removed 2 bases at V and 4 bases at J, with 8 bases between. The CDR3 extends over 13 amino acids. The V gene's germline CDR1 is SQVTM and CDR2 ANQGSEA. TCRdb analysed the 5' RACE reads with MiXCR anew, one entry per CDR3 protein. The table lists roughly 350,000 distinct CDR3 sequences, roughly 9% of them singletons. The data were taken from a study of identical twins. General study findings and limits: Less excess twin sharing appeared in beta out-of-frame sequences.

Specimen: naive T cells sorted from blood. The sequence was collected from a woman aged 45 to 65 in good health. The chain links TRBV29-1 to TRBJ2-2; D is ambiguous. CDR3 DNA sequence: TGCAGCGTTGAAAGCTGGAGCACCGGGGAGCTGTTTTTT. It translates to CSVESWSTGELFF.